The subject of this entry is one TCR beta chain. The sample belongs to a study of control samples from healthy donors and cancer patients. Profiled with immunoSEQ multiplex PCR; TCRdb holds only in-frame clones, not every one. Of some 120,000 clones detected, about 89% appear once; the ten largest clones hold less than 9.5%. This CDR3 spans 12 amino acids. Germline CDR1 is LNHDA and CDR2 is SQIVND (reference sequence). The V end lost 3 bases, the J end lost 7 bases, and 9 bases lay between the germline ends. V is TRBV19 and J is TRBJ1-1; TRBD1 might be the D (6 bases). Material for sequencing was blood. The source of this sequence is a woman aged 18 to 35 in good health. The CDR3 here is CASSILQGEAFF. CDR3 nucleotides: TGTGCCAGTAGTATTTTACAGGGTGAAGCTTTCTTT.